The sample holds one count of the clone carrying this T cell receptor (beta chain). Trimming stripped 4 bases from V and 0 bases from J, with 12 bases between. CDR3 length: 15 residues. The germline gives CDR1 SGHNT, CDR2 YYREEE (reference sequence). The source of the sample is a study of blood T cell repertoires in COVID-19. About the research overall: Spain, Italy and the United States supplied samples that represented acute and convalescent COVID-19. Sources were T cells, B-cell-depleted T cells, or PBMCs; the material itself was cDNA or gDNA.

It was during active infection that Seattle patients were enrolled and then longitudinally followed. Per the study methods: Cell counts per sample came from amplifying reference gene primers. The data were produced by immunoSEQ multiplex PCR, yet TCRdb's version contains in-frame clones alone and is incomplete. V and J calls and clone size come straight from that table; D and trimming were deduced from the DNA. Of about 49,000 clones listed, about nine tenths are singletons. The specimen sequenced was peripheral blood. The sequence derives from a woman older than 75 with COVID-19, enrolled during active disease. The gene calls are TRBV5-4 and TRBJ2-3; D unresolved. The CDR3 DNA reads TGTGCCAGCAGCCCCACCCCACAGAGCACAGATACGCAGTATTTT. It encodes CASSPTPQSTDTQYF.